This T cell receptor beta chain was observed in a study of shared clonotypes between healthy human individuals. Study-level information: CD4 naive cells filled three plates per donor, CD4 memory three, CD8 naive two and CD8 memory one.

Measured with immunoSEQ multiplex PCR; TCRdb has only the in-frame clones, and not every one. The table includes approximately 1,500,000 clones, 95% to 97% detected once. CDR1 and CDR2 from the germline V gene are SGHAT and FQNNGV. Trimming removed 1 base from V and 5 bases from J, with 9 bases in between. The CDR3 is 14 amino acids. Whole-study findings and limits: Clonotype sharing among donors, it was expected, would be affected by sequencing depth. Generation of non-shared clonotypes was less probable than generation of clonotypes shared by all four donors. Among the subsets, naive ones generally showed larger estimated richness than memory ones.

Remarks on this clone: Its specificity is not known.

The rearrangement uses TRBV11-2 and TRBJ1-5; D gene ambiguous. Sequences were obtained from naive CD4+ T cells sorted from blood. As for subset: CD45RA+ positively selected. This TCR was sampled from a man aged 25 to 45 in good health. This CDR3 is CASSLGLNDQPQHF. CDR3 in DNA: TGTGCCAGCAGCTTAGGGCTGAACGATCAGCCCCAGCATTTT.